These T cell receptor beta chains were read from a single sample in a study of OX40 agonist ivuxolimab in advanced cancers. Produced via immunoSEQ multiplex PCR; TCRdb's table is partial and in-frame only. This table holds under 150,000 clones, 75% to 95% found once. The sequencing used CD4+ or CD8+ T cells sorted from blood, collected in a trial of the OX40 agonist ivuxolimab. These receptors all come from an adult with an advanced solid tumor such as melanoma, head and neck, liver or kidney cancer. The CDR3 runs from the conserved cysteine through the conserved F or W. D genes are given only for firm matches. Clone size is shown for a subset of rows, as once, few, many or a class of expanded clone.

len	v_gene	j_gene	abundance	d_gene	CDR3aa	CDR3nt
14	TRBV5-1	TRBJ1-2	NA	NA	CASSLEDSNYGYTF	TGCGCCAGCAGCTTGGAGGACTCCAACTATGGCTACACCTTC
13	TRBV18	TRBJ2-7	few	NA	CASSPSDTYEQYF	TGTGCCAGCTCACCATCGGACACCTACGAGCAGTACTTC
14	TRBV28	TRBJ1-2	NA	NA	CASSRDSPNYGYTF	TGTGCCAGCAGCCGAGACTCCCCTAACTATGGCTACACCTTC
17	TRBV9	TRBJ2-4	NA	NA	CASSAQGGKTAKNIQYF	TGTGCCAGCAGCGCACAGGGCGGGAAGACAGCCAAAAACATTCAGTACTTC
14	TRBV29-1	TRBJ2-1	NA	NA	CSVLIQGSYNEQFF	TGCAGCGTCCTCATACAGGGTTCCTACAATGAGCAGTTCTTC
14	TRBV19	TRBJ2-2	NA	NA	CASLRTTNTGELFF	TGTGCCAGCCTTCGGACAACGAACACCGGGGAGCTGTTTTTT
13	TRBV12-5	TRBJ1-5	NA	NA	CASAFNSNQPQHF	TGTGCTAGTGCCTTCAATAGCAATCAGCCCCAGCATTTT
14	TRBV10-3	TRBJ2-7	NA	TRBD1	CAISESRDSYEQYF	TGTGCCATCAGTGAGTCCCGGGACAGCTACGAGCAGTACTTC
16	TRBV28	TRBJ1-1	NA	NA	CASSFLGTDMNTEAFF	TGTGCCAGCAGTTTTCTCGGGACGGACATGAACACTGAAGCTTTCTTT
15	TRBV5-1	TRBJ2-2	NA	TRBD1	CASSISGQGSGELFF	TGCGCCAGCTCTATCTCCGGACAGGGCTCCGGGGAGCTGTTTTTT
14	TRBV28	TRBJ1-5	NA	NA	CASSLTTRNQPQHF	TGTGCCAGCAGTTTAACCACTAGAAATCAGCCCCAGCATTTT
12	TRBV29-1	TRBJ2-7	NA	NA	CSVASGAYEQYF	TGCAGCGTCGCTTCTGGGGCCTACGAGCAGTACTTC
16	TRBV4-1	TRBJ2-2	NA	NA	CASSQGGGMYTGELFF	TGCGCCAGCAGCCAAGGTGGAGGGATGTACACCGGGGAGCTGTTTTTT
12	TRBV28	TRBJ2-2	NA	NA	CASNSNTGELFF	TGTGCCAGCAATAGTAACACCGGGGAGCTGTTTTTT
13	TRBV19	TRBJ1-2	NA	NA	CASSPRTDYGYTF	TGTGCCAGTAGCCCCCGGACGGACTATGGCTACACCTTC
14	TRBV10-2	TRBJ2-1	NA	TRBD2	CASVLAGGSNEQFF	TGCGCCAGCGTGCTAGCGGGAGGGAGTAATGAGCAGTTCTTC
18	TRBV5-3	TRBJ2-2	NA	TRBD2	CARSETSGRAKDTGELFF	TGTGCCAGAAGCGAAACTAGCGGGAGGGCCAAGGACACCGGGGAGCTGTTTTTT
16	TRBV28	TRBJ2-1	NA	NA	CASSSPDGSSYNEQFF	TGTGCCAGCAGTTCCCCCGACGGAAGCTCCTACAATGAGCAGTTCTTC
17	TRBV15	TRBJ2-7	NA	TRBD1	CATSRDIRQGGSFEQYF	TGTGCCACCAGCAGAGACATTAGACAGGGGGGATCGTTCGAGCAGTACTTC
14	TRBV7-9	TRBJ2-6	NA	NA	CASSPVSGANVLTF	TGTGCCAGCAGCCCCGTATCTGGGGCCAACGTCCTGACTTTC
15	TRBV27	TRBJ2-5	NA	TRBD2	CASSGLAGGQETQYF	TGTGCCAGCAGCGGACTAGCGGGAGGCCAAGAGACCCAGTACTTC
14	TRBV7-6	TRBJ2-3	NA	NA	CASSPARGTDTQYF	TGTGCCAGCAGCCCGGCAAGGGGCACAGATACGCAGTATTTT
15	TRBV5-1	TRBJ2-7	once	TRBD1	CASSLWTGPRYEQYF	TGCGCCAGCAGCTTGTGGACAGGACCCCGCTACGAGCAGTACTTC
18	TRBV19	TRBJ1-2	NA	TRBD1	CASSLSPGQPTTSYGYTF	TGTGCCAGTAGTCTTTCTCCGGGACAGCCAACTACTTCCTATGGCTACACCTTC
14	TRBV13	TRBJ2-7	NA	NA	CASSLLRRTYEQYF	TGTGCCAGCAGCTTATTACGGAGGACCTACGAGCAGTACTTC
13	TRBV30	TRBJ1-2	NA	TRBD1	CAWHSGTGGLDTF	TGTGCCTGGCATTCCGGGACAGGGGGCCTAGACACCTTC
12	TRBV6-5	TRBJ2-7	NA	NA	CASSRHLYEQYF	TGTGCCAGCAGCAGACACTTATACGAGCAGTACTTC
15	TRBV6-1	TRBJ2-3	NA	TRBD1	CASKTGTGFADTQYF	TGTGCCAGCAAGACCGGGACAGGGTTCGCAGATACGCAGTATTTT
14	TRBV6-4	TRBJ1-2	few	NA	CASSPGRSGVGYTF	TGTGCCAGCAGCCCCGGGAGGTCTGGGGTTGGCTACACCTTC
18	TRBV25-1	TRBJ2-4	NA	NA	CASSEYNHEGGAKNIQYF	TGTGCCAGCAGTGAATATAATCACGAGGGGGGAGCCAAAAACATTCAGTACTTC
15	TRBV5-1	TRBJ1-2	NA	NA	CASSLRGTALYGYTF	TGCGCCAGCAGCTTGAGAGGGACGGCTCTCTATGGCTACACCTTC
16	TRBV28	TRBJ1-5	NA	NA	CASSLGTTGHNQPQHF	TGTGCCAGCAGTCTAGGGACGACAGGCCATAATCAGCCCCAGCATTTT
13	TRBV9	TRBJ2-1	once	NA	CASSVAGYNEQFF	TGTGCCAGCAGCGTTGCAGGGTACAATGAGCAGTTCTTC
13	TRBV4-1	TRBJ2-5	NA	TRBD1	CASSQPDRETQYF	TGCGCCAGCAGCCAACCGGACAGGGAGACCCAGTACTTC
16	TRBV4-1	TRBJ2-7	once	NA	CASSQVLGDISYEQYF	TGCGCCAGCAGCCAAGTGTTAGGCGACATATCCTACGAGCAGTACTTC
14	TRBV5-1	TRBJ1-1	NA	NA	CASRLQQTNTEAFF	TGCGCCAGCAGGCTACAGCAAACTAACACTGAAGCTTTCTTT
14	TRBV6-6	TRBJ2-5	NA	TRBD1	CASTWTGLFETQYF	TGTGCCAGCACCTGGACAGGGCTTTTCGAGACCCAGTACTTC
14	TRBV27	TRBJ2-1	NA	TRBD2	CASSPQRENRKQFF	TGTGCCAGCAGTCCCCAGCGGGAGAATAGAAAGCAGTTCTTC
15	TRBV19	TRBJ1-1	NA	TRBD1	CASIPYQGAGTEAFF	TGTGCCAGTATCCCTTACCAGGGGGCGGGCACTGAAGCTTTCTTT
16	TRBV5-6	TRBJ2-3	NA	TRBD2	CASSSGLAGVPDTQYF	TGTGCCAGCAGCTCGGGACTAGCGGGGGTCCCAGATACGCAGTATTTT
15	TRBV28	TRBJ2-7	NA	TRBD1	CASSSSGTGTHEQYF	TGTGCCAGCAGTTCATCCGGGACAGGGACCCACGAGCAGTACTTC
16	TRBV15	TRBJ2-7	NA	NA	CATSVRLAGHSYEQYF	TGTGCCACCAGCGTAAGACTGGCTGGTCATAGCTACGAGCAGTACTTC
11	TRBV29-1	TRBJ1-4	NA	NA	CSVVWAEKLFF	TGCAGCGTTGTTTGGGCTGAAAAACTGTTTTTT
15	TRBV10-3	TRBJ2-7	NA	TRBD2	CAISEQTSGIHEQYF	TGTGCCATCAGTGAGCAGACTAGCGGGATCCACGAGCAGTACTTC
12	TRBV7-2	TRBJ1-1	NA	NA	CASSEQGTEAFF	TGTGCCAGCAGCGAACAGGGTACTGAAGCTTTCTTT
16	TRBV7-8	TRBJ1-6	NA	NA	CASSLDSGVSNSPLHF	TGTGCCAGCAGCTTAGATTCCGGGGTTTCGAATTCACCCCTCCACTTT
15	TRBV5-4	TRBJ2-1	NA	NA	CASSLVGTGYNEQFF	TGTGCCAGCAGCTTGGTGGGGACGGGATACAATGAGCAGTTCTTC
13	TRBV14	TRBJ2-5	once	NA	CASSARGFETQYF	TGTGCCAGCAGCGCCCGAGGGTTTGAGACCCAGTACTTC
13	TRBV4-3	TRBJ1-6	once	NA	CASSQDPRPPLHF	TGCGCCAGCAGCCAAGATCCGAGGCCACCCCTCCACTTT
15	TRBV29-1	TRBJ2-4	NA	NA	CSVEAGGSAKNIQYF	TGCAGCGTTGAAGCTGGTGGGTCGGCCAAAAACATTCAGTACTTC
12	TRBV5-4	TRBJ2-7	NA	NA	CASSSVLSEQYF	TGTGCCAGCAGCTCCGTACTTTCCGAGCAGTACTTC
17	TRBV28	TRBJ2-3	NA	TRBD2	CASSSLAGFGPTDTQYF	TGTGCCAGCAGTTCCTTAGCGGGATTTGGTCCCACAGATACGCAGTATTTT
15	TRBV7-2	TRBJ1-5	NA	NA	CASSLVGGNNQPQHF	TGTGCCAGCAGCTTAGTCGGTGGGAACAATCAGCCCCAGCATTTT
12	TRBV7-9	TRBJ1-5	NA	NA	CASSLEGQPQHF	TGTGCCAGCAGCTTAGAAGGTCAGCCCCAGCATTTT
17	TRBV14	TRBJ1-3	NA	NA	CASSQFPTSLSGNTIYF	TGTGCCAGCAGCCAGTTTCCCACTTCCCTCTCTGGAAACACCATATATTTT
15	TRBV7-9	TRBJ2-7	NA	NA	CASSSGQFETYEQYF	TGTGCCAGCAGCTCAGGACAGTTTGAGACCTACGAGCAGTACTTC
14	TRBV10-2	TRBJ1-4	NA	NA	CASARQSKAEKLFF	TGCGCCAGCGCCCGGCAGTCTAAGGCTGAAAAACTGTTTTTT